This T cell receptor (beta chain) stems from a study of blood T cell repertoires in COVID-19. Study information: Spain, Italy and the United States supplied samples that represented acute and convalescent COVID-19.

Original analysis: Nucleated cell counts were estimated from reference gene primer amplification. Repertoires were generated with immunoSEQ multiplex PCR, while TCRdb's copy carries only in-frame clones and drops some. V and J calls and clone size come straight from that table; D and trimming were deduced from the DNA. This table has around 470,000 clones, 80% to 95% appearing once. In assigning cohorts, the study relied on participant-reported clinical history. The study counted Cohort 3 donors as recovered given two negative PCRs, clearance, or symptom resolution. Germline V gene data show CDR1 as MNHNS and CDR2 as SASEGT. This CDR3 is 15 amino acids long. The V gene lost 2 bases and the J gene lost 5 bases, with 15 bases spanning the gap.

This sequence was found in a young man who had recovered from COVID-19. The sample was PBMCs or T cells enriched from blood (not recorded which). The chain joins TRBV6-1 to TRBJ1-1, with D uncertain. CDR3 in DNA: TGTGCCAGCAGTGAACCGGCGGGGAATGGGACTGAAGCTTTCTTT. Translation: CASSEPAGNGTEAFF.